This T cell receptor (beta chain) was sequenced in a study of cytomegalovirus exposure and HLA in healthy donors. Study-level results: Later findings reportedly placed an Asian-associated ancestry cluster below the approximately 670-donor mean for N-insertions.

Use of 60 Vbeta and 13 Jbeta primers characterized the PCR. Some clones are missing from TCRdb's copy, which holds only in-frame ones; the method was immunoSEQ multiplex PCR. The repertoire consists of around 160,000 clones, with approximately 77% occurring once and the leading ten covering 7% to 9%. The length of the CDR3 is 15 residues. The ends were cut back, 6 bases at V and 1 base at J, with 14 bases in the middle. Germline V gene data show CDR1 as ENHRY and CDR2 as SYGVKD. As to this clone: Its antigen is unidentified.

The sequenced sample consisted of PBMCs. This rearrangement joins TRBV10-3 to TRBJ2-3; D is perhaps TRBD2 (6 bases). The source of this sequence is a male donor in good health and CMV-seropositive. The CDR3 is CAIRGDSGRTDTQYF. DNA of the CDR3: TGTGCCATCAGGGGGGACTCAGGGCGCACAGATACGCAGTATTTT.